Described below is a single TCR beta chain sequence and its context. No cognate antigen has been identified for it. No much larger clone exists at a distance of one base, and base qualities are not known. Whole blood was collected in K2EDTA tubes by collaborating institutions according to the institutions' own protocols. For TCRbeta analysis, collaborator samples were shipped as frozen whole blood, as isolated PBMCs, or as DNA extracted from either sample type. This record belongs to a study of blood T cell repertoires in COVID-19 (dated by TCRdb to 2020 to 2022). Some background on the complete study: Collaborator samples came from the United States, Italy and Spain and covered acute and convalescent phases of COVID-19. The prospective study material was composed of cDNA or gDNA derived from T cells, B-cell-depleted T cells, or PBMCs. Deeply sampled blood TCRbeta repertoires from subjects exposed to, actively infected with, or recovered from COVID-19 were included in the dataset. The repertoires were released in a freely available public database meant as a resource for research on the immune response to SARS-CoV-2. The samples were drawn from two sources: the first 160 participants of the ongoing ImmuneRACE study, and approximately 1,300 subjects contributed by 6 global collaborators. The sample metadata nearly always contained a de-identified subject ID, COVID-19 status, age in years and sex. Where available, HLA class I and class II types were obtained from metadata supplied by the sample provider rather than from assay-based typing.

TCRbeta CDR3 regions were amplified from genomic DNA by means of the immunoSEQ Assay, a bias-controlled multiplex PCR. Per the original workflow: The number of nucleated cells in each sample was estimated from the amplification of reference gene primers within the assay. Sequence reads were collapsed and filtered to measure the absolute abundance of every unique TCRbeta CDR3 rearrangement. For each sample, productive Simpson clonality was calculated by taking the square root of Simpson's diversity index across productive rearrangements. TCRdb retrieved this table from immuneACCESS and kept in-frame rearrangements only. Not all clones are present; in checked studies, unresolved V genes account for under half, and no reason is known for the remainder. The V and J calls and clone size are taken from that table; D and trimming were inferred from the DNA. This sample has around 50,000 clones in its table, and about four fifths of those were observed once. The ten largest clones represent roughly 7.7% of the sample.

The investigation overall reported the following: How much clinical and demographic metadata was included differed by source and by participant, and the metadata was provided uncurated.

The specimen was peripheral blood. The TCR sequence derives from a woman older than 75 with acute or convalescent COVID-19.

The DNA reads as follows: TGTGCCAGCAGCCCACCCCAGACCCGGAGCGCCGAAAAACTGTTTTTT. Translated, this gives CASSPPQTRSAEKLFF. Recombination linked TRBV5-5 to TRBJ1-4; no D segment can be confidently identified. The CDR3 contains 16 residues, cysteine and phenylalanine counted. The only DNA kept is the CDR3, 48 bases in frame from the first base. V was cut back by 4 bases and J by 8 bases, leaving a gap of 21 bases between them. For CDR1 and CDR2, the germline V gene (reference sequence) lists SGHKS and YYEKEE. This CDR3, with the reference TRBV5-5 and TRBJ1-4 proteins standing in past its ends, gives the full variable domain DAGVTQSPTHLIKTRGQQVTLRCSPISGHKSVSWYQQVLGQGPQFIFQYYEKEERGRGNFPDRFSARQFPNYSSELNVNALLLGDSALYLCASSPPQTRSAEKLFFGSGTQLSVL.